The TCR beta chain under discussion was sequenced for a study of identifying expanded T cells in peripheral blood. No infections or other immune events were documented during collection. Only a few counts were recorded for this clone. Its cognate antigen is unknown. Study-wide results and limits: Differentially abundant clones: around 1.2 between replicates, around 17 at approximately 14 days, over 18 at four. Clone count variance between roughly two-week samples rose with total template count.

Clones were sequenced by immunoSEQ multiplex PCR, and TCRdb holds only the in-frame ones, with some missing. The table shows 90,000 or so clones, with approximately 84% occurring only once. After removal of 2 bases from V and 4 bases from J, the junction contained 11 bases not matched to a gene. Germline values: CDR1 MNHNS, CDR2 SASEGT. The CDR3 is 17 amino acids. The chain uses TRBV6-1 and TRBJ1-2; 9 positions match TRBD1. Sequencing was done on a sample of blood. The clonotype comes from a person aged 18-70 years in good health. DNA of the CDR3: TGTGCCAGCAGTGAATTAAACAGGGGGCGGGTTAGCTATGGCTACACCTTC. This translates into CASSELNRGRVSYGYTF.